The 15 T cell receptor beta chains below all came from one sample that was sequenced in a study of T cell responses to AZD1222 COVID-19 vaccine. Data came from immunoSEQ multiplex PCR; TCRdb stores just in-frame clones and leaves some out. Of about 120,000 clones in the sample, 88% were seen once. Specimen: peripheral blood, collected on day 0 of AZD1222 vaccination. The origin of the receptors is an adult in good health.

The genes are TRBV4-1 and TRBJ1-6, with 10 bases identical to TRBD1. The CDR3 sequence is 19 residues long. Looked up from germline, CDR1 is MGHRA and CDR2 is YSYEKL. Trimming at V came to 3 bases and at J to 7 bases, leaving 15 bases not matched to a gene. CDR3 in amino acids: CASSQRRQGATSKNSPLHF. CDR3 coding DNA: TGCGCCAGCAGCCAGAGGCGACAGGGGGCGACGAGTAAGAATTCACCCCTCCACTTT.

The V and J genes are TRBV27 and TRBJ1-1; possibly TRBD1 for D (5 bases). Trimming removed 1 base at V and 1 base at J, with 13 bases between. Germline V gene data show CDR1 as MNHEY and CDR2 as SMNVEV (reference sequence). This CDR3 comprises 16 residues. CDR3 residues: CASSLFLGTGNTEAFF. The DNA for the CDR3 is TGTGCCAGCAGTTTATTCCTCGGGACGGGGAACACTGAAGCTTTCTTT.

This sequence joins TRBV6-5 and TRBJ1-4; D may be TRBD1 (6 bases). The V and J ends lost 10 bases and 7 bases respectively, with 16 bases between them. The CDR3 contains 13 residues. The germline CDR1 and CDR2 sequences are MNHEY and SVGAGI. DNA for the CDR3: TGTGCCACCCAGAACAGGGACGGTGAAAAACTGTTTTTT. The encoded protein is CATQNRDGEKLFF.

The V call is TRBV3-1 (or the pseudogene TRBV3-2), the J call TRBJ1-2, with unresolved D. V lost 5 bases and J 3 bases, leaving 7 bases between the germline ends. Germline-derived CDR1 and CDR2 are LGHDT and YNNKEL (reference sequence). This CDR3 region has 12 residues. The CDR3 here is CASSYRDYGYTF. DNA for the CDR3: TGTGCCAGCAGCTACCGTGACTATGGCTACACCTTC.

The rearrangement joins TRBV6-1 to TRBJ1-4, with TRBD1 as a possible D gene (5 bases). There are 15 residues in the CDR3. The V end lost 0 bases, the J end lost 4 bases, and 9 bases lay between the germline ends. The germline gives CDR1 MNHNS, CDR2 SASEGT. CDR3 sequence: CASSEAGGSNEKLFF. The CDR3 DNA reads TGTGCCAGCAGTGAAGCGGGGGGAAGTAATGAAAAACTGTTTTTT.

The gene calls are TRBV3-1 (or the pseudogene TRBV3-2) and TRBJ2-7; D remains unclear. CDR1 and CDR2 (germline): LGHDT, YNNKEL (reference sequence). V was pared by 1 base and J by 2 bases, with 9 bases between. This CDR3 has 14 amino acids. The CDR3 DNA sequence: TGTGCCAGCAGCCAAGGGGCCGAAACCTACGAGCAGTACTTC. Its translation is CASSQGAETYEQYF.

This chain connects TRBV19 to TRBJ1-3; TRBD1 might be the D (6 bases). Germline CDR1 and CDR2: LNHDA and SQIVND (reference sequence). The CDR3 contains 14 residues. V lost 6 bases, J lost 0 bases, and 9 bases lay in between. The CDR3 loop reads CASRGGSSGNTIYF. The CDR3 nucleotides are TGTGCCAGTAGAGGGGGGAGCTCTGGAAACACCATATATTTT.

V and J are TRBV30 and TRBJ1-2, with D hard to call. The CDR3 has 16 amino acids. Deletions cut 5 bases from V and 1 base from J, with 20 bases between. The germline gives CDR1 GTSNPN, CDR2 SVGIG (reference sequence). In DNA form, the CDR3 reads TGTGCCTGGGAAACCCACTGGGGTCGACGTAACTATGGCTACACCTTC. Protein sequence: CAWETHWGRRNYGYTF.

The genes are TRBV5-6 and TRBJ1-1, with no clear D. CDR3 size: 13 residues. Germline V gives CDR1 SGHDT, CDR2 YYEEEE. Trimming took 5 bases from V and 7 from J, leaving 15 bases between them. As DNA, the CDR3 is TGTGCCAGCAGGGCGATTGGGGTTCATGAAGCTTTCTTT. Amino acid sequence: CASRAIGVHEAFF.

This sequence joins TRBV6-5 and TRBJ1-1; possible D gene TRBD1, 5 bases. V lost 7 bases and J lost 4, with 19 bases in between. CDR1 MNHEY and CDR2 SVGAGI come from the germline V gene. The CDR3 length is 15 residues. The CDR3 loop reads CASTQWGVRRTEAFF. DNA of the CDR3: TGTGCCAGCACCCAATGGGGGGTTCGTCGCACTGAAGCTTTCTTT.

J is TRBJ1-4 and V is TRBV5-1, with 7 nucleotides matching TRBD1. In germline, CDR1 is SGHRS, CDR2 YFSETQ. The CDR3 totals 16 residues. Trimming removed 4 bases from V and 6 bases from J; junction bases left unmatched: 12. The CDR3 is CASSLPSGTADEKLFF. The CDR3 nucleotides read TGCGCCAGCAGCCTGCCGTCCGGGACAGCAGATGAAAAACTGTTTTTT.

This sequence joins TRBV6-5 and TRBJ1-4; unclear D gene. Per the germline V gene, CDR1 is MNHEY and CDR2 is SVGAGI. Trimming shortened V by 8 bases and J by 1 base, and 14 bases separated the two germline ends. This CDR3 is built from 15 residues. The CDR3 loop is CASARFEGTNEKLFF. As DNA, the CDR3 is TGTGCCAGCGCTCGGTTCGAGGGAACTAATGAAAAACTGTTTTTT.

The chain combines TRBV13 with TRBJ1-2; 7 bases fit TRBD1. Germline CDR1 reads PRHDT; CDR2 reads FYEKMQ (reference sequence). V dropped 4 bases and J dropped 2; count of bases not matched to a gene: 7. The CDR3 contains 15 residues. The DNA of the CDR3 is TGTGCCAGCAGCTCTGATCAGGGACAGAACTATGGCTACACCTTC. It yields the protein CASSSDQGQNYGYTF.

V gene TRBV9 combines with J gene TRBJ1-2; 7 bases fit TRBD1. The trim removed 4 bases at V and 2 bases at J, leaving 8 bases unmatched. This CDR3 contains 15 residues. Germline V CDR1 and CDR2: SGDLS, YYNGEE. CDR3 DNA: TGTGCCAGCAGCTCCCCGGGACAGCGGAACTATGGCTACACCTTC. Translating it yields CASSSPGQRNYGYTF. Complete variable domain (other parts from reference TRBV9 and TRBJ1-2): DSGVTQTPKHLITATGQRVTLRCSPRSGDLSVYWYQQSLDQGLQFLIQYYNGEERAKGNILERFSAQQFPDLHSELNLSSLELGDSALYFCASSSPGQRNYGYTFGSGTRLTVV.

J is TRBJ1-2 and V is TRBV7-9; possible D gene TRBD1, 5 bases. V was cut by 2 bases and J by 0 bases, with 7 bases left in between. The CDR3 contains 14 residues. The germline V gene encodes CDR1 SEHNR and CDR2 FQNEAQ (reference sequence). The CDR3 is CASSLTGSNYGYTF. The CDR3 region has the DNA TGTGCCAGCAGCTTAACAGGCTCTAACTATGGCTACACCTTC.